These 17 T cell receptor beta chains came from one sample sequenced in a study of shared clonotypes between healthy human individuals (dated by TCRdb to about 2020). Libraries were prepared through the immunoSEQ multiplex PCR assay. TCRdb took this table from immuneACCESS and kept in-frame rearrangements with V and J called. Such tables lack part of the clones; where checked against another copy, unresolved V genes explain under half of the gap, and the rest is unexplained. The sample table contains approximately 1,500,000 clones; only one count was recorded for roughly 95% of them. Roughly 1.2% of the sample comes from the top ten. Source material: naive CD4+ T cells sorted from blood. Per the publication, the cell subset or site label means: CD45RA+ positively selected. The source is a man in his thirties or forties in good health.

V usage is TRBV19 and J usage is TRBJ2-1; 11 nucleotides line up with TRBD2. Germline CDR1 LNHDA, CDR2 SQIVND (reference sequence). V shed 5 bases and J 4 bases; nucleotides not matched to a gene: 10. This CDR3 is 17 amino acids long. For the CDR3, the DNA is TGTGCCAGTAGTCCCGGGACTAGCGGAGCAGGATACAATGAGCAGTTCTTC. Translated, it gives CASSPGTSGAGYNEQFF.

The chain carries TRBV5-1 and TRBJ2-1; TRBD2 matches at 14 bases. V shed 4 bases and J 9 bases; nucleotides not matched to a gene: 15. CDR1 is SGHRS and CDR2 is YFSETQ in the germline V gene. This CDR3 spans 18 amino acids. CDR3 sequence: CASSKGLAGDRNGAEQFF. CDR3 DNA: TGCGCCAGCAGCAAGGGACTAGCGGGAGATCGCAACGGGGCTGAGCAGTTCTTC.

CDR3: CASSVVTPRFVWDQETQYF. CDR3 in DNA: TGTGCCAGCAGCGTAGTCACCCCTCGGTTTGTGTGGGACCAAGAGACCCAGTACTTC. This chain uses TRBV9 with TRBJ2-5; D ambiguous. The CDR3 runs to 19 residues. Per the germline V gene, CDR1 is SGDLS and CDR2 is YYNGEE. V shed 0 bases and J shed 0 bases, with 21 bases lying between them.

The chain recombines TRBV6-1 with TRBJ2-1; 9 nucleotides agree with TRBD1. Germline V CDR1 and CDR2: MNHNS, SASEGT. The V segment lost 7 bases and the J segment 10 bases; nucleotides outside the gene matches: 8. The CDR3 consists of 13 residues. CDR3 loop: CASNGQGFEEQFF. Here the CDR3 DNA reads TGTGCCAGCAACGGACAGGGGTTCGAAGAGCAGTTCTTC.

V gene TRBV28 combines with J gene TRBJ1-2, with D perhaps matching TRBD1 (5 bases). V lost 2 bases, J lost 4 bases, and 17 bases lay in between. The CDR3 totals 16 residues. The germline V gene has CDR1 MDHEN and CDR2 SYDVKM. This CDR3 reads CASSLGGSGKGYGYTF. DNA of the CDR3: TGTGCCAGCAGTTTAGGGGGTTCGGGAAAGGGCTATGGCTACACCTTC.

The chain couples TRBV19 to TRBJ1-4; 7 positions match TRBD1. The germline V gene has CDR1 LNHDA and CDR2 SQIVND (reference sequence). The ends lost 5 bases at V and 7 bases at J; junction bases unmatched: 7. This CDR3 has 14 residues. The CDR3 coding sequence is TGTGCCAGTAGTGGGAGGGGGCGCGGTGAAAAACTGTTTTTT. It specifies CASSGRGRGEKLFF.

On this clone itself: The identical CDR3 is also encoded by other nucleotide sequences in the sample. The rearrangement links TRBV9 to TRBJ1-2; possible D gene TRBD1, 5 bases. The V gene lost 0 bases and the J gene lost 5 bases, with 8 bases spanning the gap. The length of the CDR3 is 13 residues. Germline V CDR1 and CDR2: SGDLS, YYNGEE. CDR3 sequence: CASSVETDYGYTF. CDR3 DNA sequence: TGTGCCAGCAGCGTAGAGACAGATTATGGCTACACCTTC. The full variable domain, rest sourced from reference TRBV9 and TRBJ1-2, is DSGVTQTPKHLITATGQRVTLRCSPRSGDLSVYWYQQSLDQGLQFLIQYYNGEERAKGNILERFSAQQFPDLHSELNLSSLELGDSALYFCASSVETDYGYTFGSGTRLTVV.

The chain has TRBV28 and TRBJ2-2; possibly TRBD2 for D (6 bases). This CDR3 region has 16 residues. CDR1 and CDR2 from the germline V gene are MDHEN and SYDVKM. The V end was cut by 6 bases, the J end by 3 bases, with 17 bases between. CDR3: CASSSSAGTDTGELFF. CDR3 nucleotides: TGTGCCAGCAGCTCCAGCGCGGGGACGGACACCGGGGAGCTGTTTTTT.

V is TRBV7-9 and J is TRBJ1-5, with 9 positions matching TRBD1. Germline CDR1 reads SEHNR; CDR2 reads FQNEAQ (reference sequence). This CDR3 spans 14 amino acids. Trimming removed 5 bases from V and 4 bases from J; junction bases left unmatched: 3. The CDR3 region is CASSQDRGNQPQHF. The CDR3 DNA reads as TGTGCCAGCAGCCAGGACAGGGGAAATCAGCCCCAGCATTTT.

The genes are TRBV6-5 and TRBJ2-3, with a possible D match to TRBD2 (5 bases). The CDR3 has 14 residues. The V end lost 8 bases, the J end lost 2 bases, and 14 bases lay between the germline ends. The germline V gene has CDR1 MNHEY and CDR2 SVGAGI. CDR3 region: CASGPSRATDTQYF. The CDR3 coding sequence is TGTGCCAGCGGACCTTCGAGGGCCACAGATACGCAGTATTTT.

The rearrangement joins TRBV25-1 to TRBJ2-7; D gene unclear. This CDR3 contains 13 residues. Trimming stripped 2 bases from V and 2 bases from J, with 7 bases between. From germline, CDR1 is MGHDK and CDR2 SYGVNS. CDR3 sequence reads: CASSELVTYEQYF. The CDR3 DNA reads as TGTGCCAGCAGTGAACTAGTTACCTACGAGCAGTACTTC.

The chain links TRBV27 to TRBJ2-2, with TRBD2 matching over 13 bases. This CDR3 is built from 18 residues. CDR1 and CDR2 from the germline V gene are MNHEY and SMNVEV (reference sequence). V was pared by 5 bases and J by 6 bases, with 12 bases of the junction left unmatched. CDR3 bases: TGTGCCAGCAGTCCTGACCCCTGGACTAGCGGGAGTTCCGGGGAGCTGTTTTTT. This gives the protein CASSPDPWTSGSSGELFF.

V and J are TRBV10-3 and TRBJ2-1; TRBD2 matches 7 bases. The CDR3 loop spans 14 amino acids. Germline V gives CDR1 ENHRY, CDR2 SYGVKD. With V trimmed by 6 bases and J by 0 bases, 2 bases remained unmatched. The CDR3: CAIRSGNSYNEQFF. The DNA for the CDR3 is TGTGCCATCAGAAGCGGGAACTCCTACAATGAGCAGTTCTTC.

About this clone: This specimen includes other DNA sequences encoding the same CDR3. The rearrangement links TRBV5-1 to TRBJ2-2; D is unclear. Trimming pared 0 bases from V and 2 bases from J, leaving 8 bases between. Germline assignment: CDR1 SGHRS and CDR2 YFSETQ. This CDR3 is 15 amino acids long. The CDR3, as DNA: TGCGCCAGCAGCTTGGGTTCCGGAAACACCGGGGAGCTGTTTTTT. This gives the protein CASSLGSGNTGELFF. The full variable domain, rest sourced from reference TRBV5-1 and TRBJ2-2, is KAGVTQTPRYLIKTRGQQVTLSCSPISGHRSVSWYQQTPGQGLQFLFEYFSETQRNKGNFPGRFSGRQFSNSRSEMNVSTLELGDSALYLCASSLGSGNTGELFFGEGSRLTVL.

The CDR3 reads CASSLRDSRAFF. In nucleotides, the CDR3 is TGTGCCAGCAGTTTACGGGACAGTCGAGCTTTCTTT. This chain joins TRBV28 and TRBJ1-1; TRBD1 agrees at 7 bases. J lost 10 bases, V lost 2 bases, and 4 bases had no gene match. This CDR3 is built from 12 residues. The germline V gene has CDR1 MDHEN and CDR2 SYDVKM.

The chain links TRBV11-2 to TRBJ2-7; 10 positions agree with TRBD2. The CDR3 has 15 amino acids. With 4 bases clipped from V and 0 bases from J, the junction kept 3 bases outside the gene matches. CDR1 and CDR2 (germline): SGHAT, FQNNGV. CDR3 region: CASSSRTSGSYEQYF. Written as DNA, the CDR3 is TGTGCCAGCAGCTCGCGGACTAGCGGCTCCTACGAGCAGTACTTC.

The CDR3 spells CASSSNRGAEQYF. The CDR3 coding sequence is TGTGCCAGCAGCTCGAACAGGGGAGCCGAGCAGTACTTC. V and J are TRBV11-3 and TRBJ2-7; 7 bases agree with TRBD1. This CDR3 comprises 13 residues. Germline V lookup: CDR1 SGHNT, CDR2 YENEEA. Trimming at V came to 4 bases and at J to 6 bases, leaving 6 bases not matched to a gene.